The source of this TCR beta chain is a study of blood T cell repertoires in COVID-19. About the research overall: Donors in the United States, Italy and Spain gave samples during acute or convalescent COVID-19.

Generated by immunoSEQ multiplex PCR, the TCRdb table keeps only in-frame clones and is missing some. The top ten hold 0.6% to 0.7% of the sample, which has more than 400,000 clones, about 92% seen once. Resolution of symptoms, clearance, or two negative PCRs was present in recovered Cohort 3 donors. V shed 3 bases, J shed 4 bases, and the junction held 11 bases outside the gene matches. The CDR3 covers 16 residues. Germline CDR1 SGHKS, CDR2 YYEKEE (reference sequence). The sequence was collected from a man aged 18 to 30 who had recovered from COVID-19. The chain joins TRBV5-5 to TRBJ1-1, with 8 bases identical to TRBD1. Source material: PBMCs or T cells enriched from blood (not recorded which). This chain's CDR3 is CASSWGPRGRVTEAFF. CDR3 nucleotides: TGTGCCAGCAGCTGGGGTCCCAGGGGGCGAGTCACTGAAGCTTTCTTT.